The source of this T cell receptor (beta chain) is a study of OX40 agonist ivuxolimab in advanced cancers. Turning to the study itself: In this cohort, patients received ivuxolimab, an agonistic anti-OX40 (CD134) antibody. There were three patients with partial responses, one having hepatocellular carcinoma and two cutaneous melanoma. Melanoma, hepatocellular carcinoma, head and neck or renal cell cancer occurred in dose-escalation patients. Findings and limits, study-wide: Both CD4+ and CD8+ T cell populations in blood had undergone clonal expansion by week 6 at 0.1 to 3.0 mg/kg.

Repertoires were generated with immunoSEQ multiplex PCR, while TCRdb's copy carries only in-frame clones and drops some. Among fewer than 75,000 clones listed, 87% were seen once. V lost 7 bases and J 2 bases, leaving 11 bases between the germline ends. CDR1 and CDR2 (germline): ENHRY, SYGVKD. The CDR3 extends over 13 amino acids. The sample holds one count of this clone. Its specificity is unknown. The sequence derives from an adult with an advanced solid tumor such as melanoma, head and neck, liver or kidney cancer. V is TRBV10-3 and J is TRBJ1-2; perhaps TRBD1 as D (6 bases). Sequencing used CD4+ or CD8+ T cells sorted from blood, obtained in a trial of the OX40 agonist ivuxolimab. DNA for the CDR3: TGTGCCATCAAAGGGGGACCCAACTATGGCTACACCTTC. Protein product: CAIKGGPNYGYTF.